This T cell receptor (beta chain) emerged from a study of OX40 agonist ivuxolimab in advanced cancers. At the level of the study: Allowance was made for prior anti-PD-1, anti-PD-L1 or anti-CTLA-4 therapy, and 40% to 45% had some. Whole-study findings and limits: Dose levels from 0.1 to 3.0 mg/kg saw CD4+ and CD8+ blood T cells expand clonally by week 6.

Repertoires were generated with immunoSEQ multiplex PCR, while TCRdb's copy carries only in-frame clones and drops some. The sample shows approximately 21,000 clones, around 85% of them seen only once. Germline values: CDR1 SNHLY, CDR2 FYNNEI. The CDR3 totals 15 residues. Losses at the gene ends were 5 bases for V and 5 bases for J; bases not matched to a gene: 7. A remark on this clone: What it recognizes is unknown.

The sequence derives from an adult with an advanced solid tumor such as melanoma, head and neck, liver or kidney cancer. This chain uses TRBV2 with TRBJ2-7; 12 bases are shared with TRBD1. Sample: CD4+ or CD8+ T cells sorted from blood, taken in a trial of the OX40 agonist ivuxolimab. This CDR3 is CASSLGQGARNEQYF. The CDR3 nucleotides read TGTGCCAGCAGTTTGGGACAGGGGGCAAGGAACGAGCAGTACTTC. The entire variable domain, with the rest obtained from reference TRBV2 and TRBJ2-7, is as follows: EPEVTQTPSHQVTQMGQEVILRCVPISNHLYFYWYRQILGQKVEFLVSFYNNEISEKSEIFDDQFSVERPDGSNFTLKIRSTKLEDSAMYFCASSLGQGARNEQYFGPGTRLTVT.